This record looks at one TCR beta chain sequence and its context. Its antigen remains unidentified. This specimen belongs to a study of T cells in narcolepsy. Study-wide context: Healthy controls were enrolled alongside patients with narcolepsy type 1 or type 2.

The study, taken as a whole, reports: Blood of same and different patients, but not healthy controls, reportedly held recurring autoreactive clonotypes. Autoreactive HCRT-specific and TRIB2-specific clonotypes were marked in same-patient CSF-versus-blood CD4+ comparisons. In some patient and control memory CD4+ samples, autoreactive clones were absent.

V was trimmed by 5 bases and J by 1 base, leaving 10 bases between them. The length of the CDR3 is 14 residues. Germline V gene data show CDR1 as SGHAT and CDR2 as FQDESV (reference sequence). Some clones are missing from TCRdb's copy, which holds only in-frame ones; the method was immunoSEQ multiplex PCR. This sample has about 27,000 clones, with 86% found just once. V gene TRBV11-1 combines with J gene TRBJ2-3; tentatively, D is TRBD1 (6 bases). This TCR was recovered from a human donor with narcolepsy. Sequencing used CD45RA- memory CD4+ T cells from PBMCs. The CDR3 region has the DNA TGTGCCAGCAGCCACAGGACAGGCACAGATACGCAGTATTTT. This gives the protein CASSHRTGTDTQYF.